This T cell receptor beta chain was sequenced during a study of shared clonotypes between healthy human individuals. Across the whole study: Donors were two women and a few men aged 18 to 49.

Measured with immunoSEQ multiplex PCR; TCRdb has only the in-frame clones, and not every one. The sample has about 490,000 clones; about 84% are singletons. Per germline, CDR1 SGHTA and CDR2 FQGTGA. This CDR3 is 14 amino acids long. With V trimmed by 3 bases and J by 6 bases, 5 bases remained unmatched. At least ten counts were recorded for this clone. The sample has other DNA sequences that encode this CDR3 too. This chain links TRBV7-3 with TRBJ2-3, with 8 positions matching TRBD1. Input material: PBMCs. The clonotype originates from a woman aged 35 to 49 in good health. Some clones in this sample may be carry-over from other donors' samples. The CDR3 bases are TGTGCCAGCAGCTTCCAGGGGGCATCCGATACGCAGTATTTT. It specifies CASSFQGASDTQYF.